This TCR beta chain was recorded in a study of radiotherapy plus CTLA-4 blockade in lung cancer. The wider study: Patients showed objective responses in 15% to 20% of cases, and disease control was achieved by over 25%. General observations from the study: An expansion of tumor-derived TCR clones occurred in blood after radiotherapy plus ipilimumab.

Receiving focal radiation plus CTLA-4 blockade with ipilimumab were patients who had chemo-refractory metastatic non-small-cell lung cancer. J lost 3 bases, V lost 2 bases, and 4 bases had no gene match. The CDR3 is 14 amino acids. CDR1 KGHSH and CDR2 LQKENI come from the germline V gene. A word on this clone: Its matching antigen is unknown.

Profiling relied on immunoSEQ multiplex PCR, and the TCRdb table lists in-frame clones only, not all of them. This sample has under 65,000 clones, with approximately 80% found just once. The gene calls are TRBV18 and TRBJ2-7; 7 bases are shared with TRBD1. The material sequenced was peripheral blood, taken from a patient treated with radiotherapy plus ipilimumab. The origin of this receptor is a human donor with non-small cell lung cancer whose response to radiotherapy plus ipilimumab could not be evaluated. The CDR3 is CASSPVRDSYEQYF. The DNA of the CDR3 is TGTGCCAGCTCACCAGTACGGGACAGCTACGAGCAGTACTTC.